The 32 T cell receptor beta chains below all came from one sample that was sequenced in a study of CD8 T cells in ankylosing spondylitis. TCRdb redid the calling of the 5' RACE reads with MiXCR, one entry per CDR3 protein. The table shows around 210,000 distinct CDR3 sequences, with 7.5% to 9.5% occurring only once. Sequencing used blood, either unsorted or a sorted T cell fraction (not recorded which). Receptors were obtained from a female donor with ankylosing spondylitis or in good health (not recorded which).

At least ten counts were recorded for this clonotype. V is TRBV25-1 and J is TRBJ2-1; TRBD2 matches 11 bases. Looked up from germline, CDR1 is MGHDK and CDR2 is SYGVNS. The CDR3 covers 15 residues. V was pared by 5 bases and J by 7 bases, with 7 bases of the junction left unmatched. CDR3 residues: CASSLPASGRNEQFF. CDR3 sequence (DNA): TGTGCCAGCAGTCTTCCGGCTAGCGGGAGGAATGAGCAGTTCTTC.

The chain employs TRBV20-1 and TRBJ2-7; D is unresolved. This CDR3 has 11 amino acids. Germline V gene data show CDR1 as DFQATT and CDR2 as SNEGSKA (reference sequence). V shed 5 bases and J shed 3 bases, with 8 bases lying between them. CDR3 bases: TGCAGTGCTGTAAGAAACTACGAGCAGTACTTC. This gives the protein CSAVRNYEQYF.

The J gene is TRBJ2-3, the V gene TRBV7-6, with D perhaps matching TRBD2 (5 bases). The CDR3 spans 15 residues. Germline values: CDR1 SGHVS, CDR2 FNYEAQ. The V end was cut by 5 bases, the J end by 2 bases, with 14 bases between. This CDR3 is CASSPRGGLTDTQYF. In nucleotides, the CDR3 is TGTGCCAGCAGCCCCCGAGGCGGGCTCACAGATACGCAGTATTTT.

The chain couples TRBV7-9 to TRBJ1-1; unclear D gene. V was cut by 3 bases and J by 5 bases, with 13 bases left in between. CDR1 is SEHNR and CDR2 is FQNEAQ in the germline V gene (reference sequence). The CDR3 loop spans 14 amino acids. In nucleotides, the CDR3 is TGTGCCAGCAGCTTGGGCGGTCTTAGGACTGAAGCTTTCTTT. Translation: CASSLGGLRTEAFF.

This clonotype occurred many times. This sequence joins TRBV27 and TRBJ2-1; D perhaps matches TRBD2 (5 bases). Between the trimmed V and J ends, which lost 8 bases and 0 bases, there was a span of 8 bases. This CDR3 is 13 amino acids long. Germline CDR1 is MNHEY and CDR2 is SMNVEV (reference sequence). The CDR3 DNA reads as TGTGCCAGCGGCGGGCGCTCCTACAATGAGCAGTTCTTC. This translates into CASGGRSYNEQFF.

In regard to this clonotype: This may come from a read error, since a much larger clone is one base off. The genes are TRBV7-2 and TRBJ2-1, with a possible D match to TRBD1 (5 bases). Trimming cost V 5 bases and J 4 bases, with 12 bases left between them. Germline CDR1 reads SGHTA; CDR2 reads FQGNSA. CDR3 length: 14 residues. In DNA, the CDR3 is TGTACCAGCAGCCCCGACAGCCATTACAATGAGCAGTTCTTC. Translation: CTSSPDSHYNEQFF.

About this clonotype: This sequence may be a read error, since a much larger clone differs from it by one base. This chain joins TRBV9 and TRBJ2-7; a weak D match, TRBD2 (6 bases). Germline V gene lookup returns CDR1 SGDLS and CDR2 YYNGEE. There are 14 residues in the CDR3. The CDR3 spells CVSSDGGKGYEQYF. For the CDR3, the DNA is TGTGTCAGCAGCGACGGGGGAAAAGGGTACGAGCAGTACTTC.

The sample holds many counts of this clonotype. This chain links TRBV5-5 with TRBJ2-1; 8 positions agree with TRBD2. Germline lookup yields CDR1 SGHKS and CDR2 YYEKEE (reference sequence). Unmatched junction bases numbered 5, after V lost 4 bases and J lost 2 bases. The CDR3 is 15 residues long. This chain's CDR3 is CASSAGSGAYNEQFF. The CDR3 coding sequence is TGTGCCAGCAGCGCGGGTAGCGGGGCCTACAATGAGCAGTTCTTC.

This clonotype was observed a few times. The chain carries TRBV5-3 and TRBJ2-2; unclear D gene. TRBV5-3 is known as an ORF, though its function is uncertain. The CDR3 is 12 residues long. V was pared by 4 bases and J by 7 bases, with 8 bases between. The CDR3 region is CARSLPSGELFF. CDR3 bases: TGTGCCAGAAGCCTACCGAGCGGGGAGCTGTTTTTT.

The CDR3 coding sequence is TGTGCCAGCAGCTTTGGTCGGCGGGCCTACGAGCAGTACTTC. Its protein product is CASSFGRRAYEQYF. The V call is TRBV5-5, the J call TRBJ2-7; D perhaps matches TRBD2 (5 bases). V lost 2 bases and J lost 2, with 11 bases in between. CDR1 and CDR2 from the germline V gene are SGHKS and YYEKEE (reference sequence). The CDR3 runs 14 residues.

This clonotype was counted many times. The V gene is TRBV12-3 or TRBV12-4, the J gene TRBJ2-7; either TRBD1 or TRBD2 may fit D (5 bases each). The CDR3 sequence is 14 residues long. Trimming took off 5 bases at V and 2 bases at J, with 13 bases between the two ends. DNA of the CDR3: TGTGCCAGCAGTCTCCCGGGACCAGCCTACGAGCAGTACTTC. Its protein is CASSLPGPAYEQYF.

The sample holds many counts of this clonotype. J is TRBJ2-2 and V is TRBV3-1, with unresolved D. V was shortened by 4 bases and J by 3 bases, with 6 bases between the two germline ends. Germline V CDR1 and CDR2: LGHDT, YNNKEL (reference sequence). This CDR3 contains 13 residues. The CDR3 loop reads CASSPPHTGELFF. The CDR3, as DNA: TGTGCCAGCAGCCCTCCCCACACCGGGGAGCTGTTTTTT.

This clonotype showed up many times. The V and J genes are TRBV13 and TRBJ2-6, with D perhaps matching TRBD1 (6 bases). V lost 4 bases, J lost 0 bases, and 13 bases lay in between. The CDR3 contains 17 residues. Per germline, CDR1 PRHDT and CDR2 FYEKMQ (reference sequence). CDR3 in DNA: TGTGCCAGCAGCTCGCCGGGACACCTCTCTGGGGCCAACGTCCTGACTTTC. Encoded protein: CASSSPGHLSGANVLTF. Drawing the rest from reference TRBV13 and TRBJ2-6, the complete variable domain is AAGVIQSPRHLIKEKRETATLKCYPIPRHDTVYWYQQGPGQDPQFLISFYEKMQSDKGSIPDRFSAQQFSDYHSELNMSSLELGDSALYFCASSSPGHLSGANVLTFGAGSRLTVL.

This clonotype has a count of ten or more. The junction departs from germline at one end; a sequencing error may be responsible. This chain joins TRBV9 and TRBJ1-5; no clear D. The CDR3 length is 13 residues. Germline assignment: CDR1 SGDLS and CDR2 YYNGEE. Here the CDR3 DNA reads TGTGCCAGCAGCGTAGCAGCTGATCACCCCCAGCATTTT. Amino acids: CASSVAADHPQHF.

This clonotype came up many times. The V call is TRBV14, the J call TRBJ2-7, with TRBD1 matching over 7 bases. The germline gives CDR1 SGHDN, CDR2 FVKESK. This CDR3 spans 17 amino acids. Germline trimming cut 0 bases from V and 5 bases from J; bases unmatched to any gene: 13. The CDR3 protein is CASSQDHFTSTGDEQYF. The DNA of the CDR3 is TGTGCCAGCAGCCAAGATCACTTTACAAGTACAGGGGACGAGCAGTACTTC.

CDR3 sequence (DNA): TGTGCCAGCAGGGACAGGCCTGAACCCGAAGCTTTCTTT. Residues: CASRDRPEPEAFF. V is TRBV7-9 and J is TRBJ1-1; 7 nucleotides align to TRBD1. The CDR3 contains 13 residues. The junction had 9 bases not matched to a gene; V was cut back by 6 bases and J by 8 bases. The germline CDR1 and CDR2 sequences are SEHNR and FQNEAQ (reference sequence).

This clonotype was detected many times. The rearrangement uses TRBV11-2 and TRBJ2-2; D is perhaps TRBD2 (6 bases). CDR3 length: 15 residues. V shed 4 bases and J shed 5 bases, with 14 bases lying between them. CDR1 is SGHAT and CDR2 is FQNNGV in the germline V gene. CDR3 nucleotide sequence: TGTGCCAGCAGCTATCAGGGACTGGGAACCGGGGAGCTGTTTTTT. This encodes CASSYQGLGTGELFF.

This clonotype was counted only a few times. The chain has TRBV7-9 and TRBJ2-1, with TRBD2 matching 13 bases. Germline V CDR1 and CDR2: SEHNR, FQNEAQ (reference sequence). Germline trimming cut 0 bases from V and 9 bases from J; bases unmatched to any gene: 2. CDR3 length: 15 amino acids. The CDR3 DNA follows: TGTGCCAGCAGCTTAGCACTAGCGGGAGGGGCTGAGCAGTTCTTC. Translating it yields CASSLALAGGAEQFF.

This clonotype was seen at least ten times. The chain couples TRBV12-3 or TRBV12-4 to TRBJ1-5, with D tentatively TRBD1 (5 bases). Trimming stripped 6 bases from V and 9 bases from J, with 15 bases between. The CDR3 sequence is 13 residues long. This CDR3 reads CASSLQVEGPQHF. The CDR3 DNA follows: TGTGCCAGCAGCTTACAGGTCGAGGGGCCCCAGCATTTT.

This clonotype was detected many times. The rearrangement uses TRBV20-1 and TRBJ1-5; D ambiguous. V shed 1 base and J shed 7 bases, with 17 bases lying between them. CDR1 is DFQATT and CDR2 is SNEGSKA in the germline V gene (reference sequence). This CDR3 contains 15 residues. CDR3 sequence: CSARGQAPGSQPQHF. The DNA for the CDR3 is TGCAGTGCTAGAGGCCAGGCCCCCGGCAGCCAGCCCCAGCATTTT.

This clonotype was observed many times. The chain recombines TRBV12-3 or TRBV12-4 with TRBJ2-4; D may be TRBD1 (6 bases). The V and J ends lost 1 base and 5 bases respectively, with 9 bases between them. The CDR3 is 14 residues long. CDR3 sequence reads: CASSLGQAQNIQYF. The DNA for the CDR3 is TGTGCCAGCAGTTTAGGACAGGCCCAAAACATTCAGTACTTC.

This clonotype was seen ten or more times. The chain employs TRBV20-1 and TRBJ1-5, with D maybe TRBD1 (5 bases). CDR3 size: 12 residues. Germline V gene sequence: CDR1 DFQATT, CDR2 SNEGSKA (reference sequence). CDR3 nucleotides: TGCGGGGCGGGGGATAGCAATCAGCCCCAGCATTTT. This sequence encodes CGAGDSNQPQHF.

The chain carries TRBV11-3 and TRBJ2-3; D ambiguous. This CDR3 comprises 13 residues. Germline CDR1 reads SGHNT; CDR2 reads YENEEA. Between the trimmed V and J ends, which lost 4 bases and 6 bases, there was a span of 11 bases. The CDR3 spells CASSSPQEDTQYF. The DNA for the CDR3 is TGTGCCAGCAGCTCGCCCCAAGAGGATACGCAGTATTTT.

The table lists this clonotype with many counts. V usage is TRBV9 and J usage is TRBJ2-7, with D possibly matching TRBD2 (6 bases). The V gene lost 0 bases and the J gene lost 2 bases, with 12 bases spanning the gap. Germline V CDR1 and CDR2: SGDLS, YYNGEE. CDR3 size: 15 residues. CDR3 region: CASSVAPGEAYEQYF. The CDR3 nucleotides read TGTGCCAGCAGCGTAGCCCCGGGAGAGGCCTACGAGCAGTACTTC.

The chain's CDR3 is CASRDRDRGKQYF. The CDR3 nucleotides read TGTGCCAGCAGGGACCGGGACAGGGGTAAGCAGTACTTC. The chain recombines TRBV25-1 with TRBJ2-7; 10 bases agree with TRBD1. Germline trimming cut 6 bases from V and 8 bases from J; bases unmatched to any gene: 7. Germline CDR1 and CDR2: MGHDK and SYGVNS. CDR3 length equals 13 residues.

As to this clonotype: A much bigger clone sits one base away, suggesting this may be a read error. The J gene is TRBJ2-2, the V gene TRBV5-5; 9 bases are a match to TRBD2. Germline loops: CDR1 SGHKS, CDR2 YYEKEE (reference sequence). This CDR3 spans 18 amino acids. V shed 1 base and J 3 bases; nucleotides not matched to a gene: 10. The CDR3 nucleotides are TGTGCCAGCAGCTTGCTGAGTCTGGGACTAGCTTACACCGGGGAGCTGTTTTTT. Protein sequence: CASSLLSLGLAYTGELFF.

This clonotype was found many times. The genes are TRBV4-3 and TRBJ2-2, with unresolved D. The length of the CDR3 is 15 residues. Trimming shortened V by 0 bases and J by 3 bases, and 8 bases separated the two germline ends. Germline CDR1 LGHNA, CDR2 YSLEER. The chain's CDR3 is CASSQDYPDTGELFF. In DNA form, the CDR3 reads TGCGCCAGCAGCCAAGATTACCCGGACACCGGGGAGCTGTTTTTT.

In its sample, this clonotype was seen many times. J is TRBJ2-2 and V is TRBV5-5; TRBD2 aligns across 9 bases. Germline V gene sequence: CDR1 SGHKS, CDR2 YYEKEE (reference sequence). The CDR3 runs 18 residues. Trimming cost V 4 bases and J 1 base; bases outside gene matches: 11. The CDR3 nucleotides are TGTGCCAGCAGCAGGCCTAGCGGGATAGTTTTGAACACCGGGGAGCTGTTTTTT. Amino acids: CASSRPSGIVLNTGELFF.

This clonotype appeared many times. The J gene is TRBJ2-7, the V gene TRBV20-1; 10 bases match TRBD2. This CDR3 is built from 16 residues. V was pared by 1 base and J by 1 base, with 7 bases of the junction left unmatched. Germline loops: CDR1 DFQATT, CDR2 SNEGSKA (reference sequence). The CDR3 coding sequence is TGCAGTGCTAGAGCCGGGACTAGCGTACTTTCCTACGAGCAGTACTTC. Its translation is CSARAGTSVLSYEQYF.

This clonotype was recorded a few times. The chain carries TRBV29-1 and TRBJ2-7, with 8 bases that match TRBD2. The J segment lost 0 bases and the V segment lost 3 bases, leaving 4 bases of the junction unmatched. The germline CDR1 and CDR2 sequences are SQVTM and ANQGSEA. There are 14 residues in the CDR3. CDR3 residues: CSVDLGGGSYEQYF. CDR3 in DNA: TGCAGCGTTGATCTCGGGGGGGGCTCCTACGAGCAGTACTTC.

This clonotype was observed many times. The V and J genes are TRBV18 and TRBJ1-2, with D tentatively TRBD1 (5 bases). Trimming took 6 bases from V and 1 from J, leaving 18 bases between them. This CDR3 comprises 16 residues. Germline V gene data show CDR1 as KGHSH and CDR2 as LQKENI. The DNA of the CDR3 is TGTGCCAGCTCCATCCCGGGACTGATTGGTAACTATGGCTACACCTTC. This codes for CASSIPGLIGNYGYTF.

In this sample, this clonotype turned up many times. J is TRBJ2-7 and V is TRBV5-1, with 7 nucleotides matching TRBD1. CDR1 is SGHRS, CDR2 YFSETQ, per germline. The CDR3 runs 15 residues. With 0 bases clipped from V and 4 bases from J, the junction kept 7 bases outside the gene matches. The CDR3 sequence is CASSLALGQSYEQYF. CDR3 nucleotides: TGCGCCAGCAGCTTGGCCTTGGGACAGAGTTACGAGCAGTACTTC.